The 10 T cell receptor beta chains listed next were all sequenced from one sample in a study of blood T cell repertoires in COVID-19. The protocol was immunoSEQ multiplex PCR, while the TCRdb copy is restricted to in-frame clones and leaves out a portion. Here the sample spans 200,000 to 250,000 clones, 83% being singletons. Source material: peripheral blood. All receptors derive from a human donor in a cohort sampled during active COVID-19.

A single count supports this clone. The V and J genes are TRBV4-1 and TRBJ2-3; 12 bases match TRBD2. This CDR3 is 18 amino acids long. Germline V gene lookup returns CDR1 MGHRA and CDR2 YSYEKL. With V trimmed by 2 bases and J by 4 bases, 10 bases remained unmatched. The CDR3, as DNA: TGCGCCAGCAGCCAAAAGACTAGCGGGAGCTCTAGGGCAGATACGCAGTATTTT. It codes for CASSQKTSGSSRADTQYF.

This chain connects TRBV3-1 (or the pseudogene TRBV3-2) to TRBJ2-7; 9 nucleotides align to TRBD1. V was clipped by 4 bases and J by 2 bases; unmatched bases: 6. CDR1 and CDR2 (germline): LGHDT, YNNKEL (reference sequence). The CDR3 covers 15 residues. In DNA form, the CDR3 reads TGTGCCAGCAGCCTTACCGGGACAGGGACCTACGAGCAGTACTTC. It codes for CASSLTGTGTYEQYF.

The genes are TRBV29-1 and TRBJ2-3; a weak D match, TRBD2 (6 bases). The germline gives CDR1 SQVTM, CDR2 ANQGSEA. This CDR3 is 17 amino acids long. V lost 5 bases, J lost 1 base, and 22 bases lay in between. The CDR3 DNA is TGCAGCGTTCGGAGGGGCAGGGATCATAGGGGCACAGATACGCAGTATTTT. Its translation: CSVRRGRDHRGTDTQYF.

The genes are TRBV11-2 and TRBJ2-7; D unresolved. The germline V and J ends were trimmed by 2 bases and 6 bases, with 20 bases remaining between them. CDR1 is SGHAT, CDR2 FQNNGV, per germline. This CDR3 contains 16 residues. Written as DNA, the CDR3 is TGTGCCAGCAGCTTAACCCCCTACGAGGAGCTCGGCGAGCAGTACTTC. It codes for CASSLTPYEELGEQYF.

The chain joins TRBV19 to TRBJ1-6, with 8 bases aligning to TRBD1. The CDR3 covers 14 residues. CDR1 is LNHDA, CDR2 SQIVND, per germline (reference sequence). Unmatched junction bases numbered 4, after V lost 3 bases and J lost 9 bases. CDR3 DNA: TGTGCCAGTAGTATGGACAGGGTTGGTTCACCCCTCCACTTT. It codes for CASSMDRVGSPLHF.

The chain couples TRBV4-1 to TRBJ2-2, with D perhaps matching TRBD2 (5 bases). V lost 0 bases and J lost 8, with 13 bases in between. The CDR3 has 15 residues. Germline V gene data show CDR1 as MGHRA and CDR2 as YSYEKL. The CDR3 is CASSQERVSRGELFF. CDR3 nucleotide sequence: TGCGCCAGCAGCCAAGAGAGGGTTTCCCGGGGGGAGCTGTTTTTT.

The V and J genes are TRBV25-1 and TRBJ2-2; 7 bases fit TRBD2. Germline V lookup: CDR1 MGHDK, CDR2 SYGVNS. V dropped 4 bases and J dropped 3; count of bases not matched to a gene: 8. The CDR3 totals 16 residues. DNA of the CDR3: TGTGCCAGCAGTGCCCGGGGAGGGGTGGACACCGGGGAGCTGTTTTTT. Amino acids: CASSARGGVDTGELFF.

Comments on this clone: Additional DNA sequences in this sample encode the identical CDR3. The chain uses TRBV29-1 and TRBJ1-5; 9 bases line up with TRBD1. V gave up 4 bases and J gave up 2 bases; unmatched junction bases: 0. In germline, CDR1 is SQVTM, CDR2 ANQGSEA. This CDR3 is built from 13 residues. The CDR3 coding sequence is TGCAGCGTTGGACAGGGGGGCAATCAGCCCCAGCATTTT. Protein product: CSVGQGGNQPQHF.

This clone was detected a few times. This same CDR3 is encoded by further DNA sequences in the sample. The chain employs TRBV27 and TRBJ2-3; TRBD2 matches 9 bases. This CDR3 comprises 15 residues. Germline loops: CDR1 MNHEY, CDR2 SMNVEV (reference sequence). The ends lost 3 bases at V and 3 bases at J; junction bases unmatched: 4. The DNA of the CDR3 is TGTGCCAGCAGTTTGACTAGCGGCTCGACAGATACGCAGTATTTT. Translated, it gives CASSLTSGSTDTQYF.

For the CDR3, the DNA is TGTGCCACCACCCTAGAAGGACAGCTGAACACTGAAGCTTTCTTT. As protein: CATTLEGQLNTEAFF. The rearrangement uses TRBV6-5 and TRBJ1-1, with D possibly being TRBD1 (6 bases). The CDR3 runs to 15 residues. Trimming removed 10 bases from V and 0 bases from J, with 18 bases in between. Germline V gene lookup returns CDR1 MNHEY and CDR2 SVGAGI.